The clone carrying this T cell receptor (beta chain) showed up just once. The data stem from a study of blood T cell repertoires in COVID-19. Study-level background: Some COVID-19 samples were acute and others convalescent; all came from the United States, Italy and Spain. Sample material is recorded as cDNA or gDNA derived from T cells, B-cell-depleted T cells, or PBMCs.

Original analysis: Counts of nucleated cells, estimated from reference gene primer amplification, were obtained. Repertoires were generated with immunoSEQ multiplex PCR, while TCRdb's copy carries only in-frame clones and drops some. V, J and clone size are those of that table, while D and trimming were read from the DNA. This table holds 53,000 or so clones, about 87% found once. The CDR3 is made up of 16 amino acids. Germline V gives CDR1 WNHNN, CDR2 SYGVQD (reference sequence). The V gene lost 6 bases and the J gene lost 4 bases, with 18 bases spanning the gap. This chain joins TRBV10-1 and TRBJ2-2, with D perhaps TRBD1 (5 bases). The TCR originated in a man older than 75 with acute or convalescent COVID-19. Input material: peripheral blood. CDR3 residues: CASSVSRQGLTGELFF. DNA of the CDR3: TGCGCCAGCAGCGTGTCCAGGCAGGGTCTCACCGGGGAGCTGTTTTTT.